This T cell receptor beta chain was identified in a study of PD-1 blockade in classical Hodgkin lymphoma. Whole-study findings and limits: Patients starting nivolumab less than 1 year after ASCT had lower diversity and were excluded from later analyses.

Comments on this clone: Its target is unknown.

Clones were read by immunoSEQ multiplex PCR, and TCRdb kept only the in-frame ones, dropping some. Of 75,000 to 100,000 clones in the sample, 85% to 95% were seen once. Trimming took 5 bases from V and 0 from J, leaving 13 bases between them. Germline V lookup: CDR1 MDHEN, CDR2 SYDVKM. The length of the CDR3 is 15 residues. Sample time point: cycle 4 day 1 (C4D1), after more than five weeks of nivolumab. Every patient had relapsed following autologous stem cell transplantation, and cohorts differed in brentuximab vedotin exposure. The starting material was peripheral blood mononuclear cells (PBMCs), obtained before the fourth cycle of nivolumab. The clonotype comes from a human donor with classical Hodgkin lymphoma. The chain is built from TRBV28 and TRBJ1-1, with D perhaps matching TRBD1 (6 bases). CDR3 nucleotide sequence: TGTGCCAGCAGTCCCCCGGACAGAATGAACACTGAAGCTTTCTTT. Translating gives CASSPPDRMNTEAFF.